These 26 T cell receptor beta chains were all obtained from the same sample, sequenced in a study of T cells in Graves' hyperthyroidism and ophthalmopathy. Amplified TCR beta CDR3 regions came from RNA transcripts. Researchers ran a first-round RT-PCR on the TCR CDR3 using the HTBI primer set. MiXCR, run by TCRdb on the multiplex PCR reads, gives a single entry per CDR3 protein. The data show under 300,000 distinct CDR3 sequences, with roughly 15% seen just once and 6.5% to 10% held by the top ten. Source material: blood. The source of these receptors is a woman between 40 and 55 years old with Graves' hyperthyroidism.

Points on this clonotype: The CDR3 ends on some other residue instead of the conserved phenylalanine or tryptophan, so this is likely a read error. The gene calls are TRBV20-1 and TRBJ2-7; D gene uncertain. This CDR3 has 13 residues. V was shortened by 6 bases and J by 5 bases, with 17 bases between the two germline ends. Germline V lookup: CDR1 DFQATT, CDR2 SNEGSKA (reference sequence). This CDR3 reads CSARWGSGHEQYL. The CDR3 region has the DNA TGCAGTGCCCGCTGGGGTAGTGGGCACGAGCAGTACCTC.

This clonotype appeared many times. The V call is TRBV13, the J call TRBJ1-2; D is undetermined. The CDR3 has 14 amino acids. Germline V gene data show CDR1 as PRHDT and CDR2 as FYEKMQ (reference sequence). The V and J ends lost 5 bases and 7 bases respectively, with 17 bases between them. The CDR3 nucleotides are TGTGCCAGCAGCCCAGTCGGCTCCAGAGGTGGCTACACCTTC. Protein product: CASSPVGSRGGYTF. The entire variable domain, with the rest obtained from reference TRBV13 and TRBJ1-2, is as follows: AAGVIQSPRHLIKEKRETATLKCYPIPRHDTVYWYQQGPGQDPQFLISFYEKMQSDKGSIPDRFSAQQFSDYHSELNMSSLELGDSALYFCASSPVGSRGGYTFGSGTRLTVV.

This clonotype was recorded at least ten times. The V call is TRBV19, the J call TRBJ2-5; 10 bases agree with TRBD1. Germline CDR1 LNHDA, CDR2 SQIVND (reference sequence). Trimming removed 3 bases from V and 0 bases from J; junction bases left unmatched: 1. The CDR3 totals 15 residues. The CDR3 DNA follows: TGTGCCAGTAGTATGGGACAGGGGAACCAAGAGACCCAGTACTTC. Translating it yields CASSMGQGNQETQYF.

In this sample, this clonotype turned up many times. V is TRBV25-1 and J is TRBJ1-1; the D gene is possibly TRBD1 (6 bases). The CDR3 is 13 amino acids. The V end was cut by 8 bases, the J end by 4 bases, with 14 bases between. CDR1 and CDR2 from the germline V gene are MGHDK and SYGVNS. The DNA for the CDR3 is TGTGCCAGCGGGAACAGGGAGGCCACTGAAGCTTTCTTT. It yields the protein CASGNREATEAFF.

This clonotype was seen many times. V and J are TRBV12-5 and TRBJ2-7; 9 bases are shared with TRBD2. The J segment lost 2 bases and the V segment lost 5 bases, leaving 19 bases of the junction unmatched. This CDR3 comprises 19 residues. The V gene's germline CDR1 is LGHNT and CDR2 FRNRAP. CDR3 in DNA: TGTGCTAGTGGTCCTCCGTCGGACGCCGGGCTAGCGGGACCCTACGAGCAGTACTTC. Translating gives CASGPPSDAGLAGPYEQYF.

About this clonotype itself: A single base separates this from a much larger clone, so it may be a read error. The V call is TRBV2, the J call TRBJ1-2; TRBD1 matches at 9 bases. There are 14 residues in the CDR3. From germline, CDR1 is SNHLY and CDR2 FYNNEI. The V segment lost 8 bases and the J segment 6 bases; nucleotides outside the gene matches: 10. CDR3 DNA sequence: TGTGCCAGCGCCGGGACAGGGAGTCTCCATGGCTACACCTTC. It is translated as CASAGTGSLHGYTF.

This clonotype was picked up many times. The V call is TRBV18, the J call TRBJ2-1; D uncertain. CDR3 length equals 13 residues. The germline gives CDR1 KGHSH, CDR2 LQKENI. V gave up 3 bases and J gave up 10 bases, with 13 bases separating them. The CDR3 coding sequence is TGTGCCAGCTCACCCCCCCGCCCAAGGGAGCAGTTCTTC. Residues: CASSPPRPREQFF.

This clonotype was seen a handful of times. V is TRBV7-9 and J is TRBJ2-3; D is uncertain. The germline gives CDR1 SEHNR, CDR2 FQNEAQ (reference sequence). With 5 bases removed from V and 6 bases from J, the gap between germline ends came to 9 bases. This CDR3 contains 12 residues. CDR3 region: CASSRSEDTQYF. The CDR3 bases are TGTGCCAGCAGCCGTTCTGAGGATACGCAGTATTTT.

The chain combines TRBV12-3 or TRBV12-4 with TRBJ1-6; D ambiguous. CDR3 length: 15 amino acids. V was pared by 5 bases and J by 7 bases, with 15 bases between. CDR3 amino acids: CASSPQDGRNSPLHF. CDR3 nucleotides: TGTGCCAGCAGTCCCCAGGACGGGAGAAATTCACCCCTCCACTTT.

On this clonotype itself: This may stem from a read error, because a much larger clone lies one nucleotide away. This chain connects TRBV9 to TRBJ2-7; no clear D gene. The CDR3 sequence is 15 residues long. Germline V gene data show CDR1 as SGDLS and CDR2 as YYNGEE. CDR3 DNA sequence: TGTGCCAGCAGCGTAGGCCTCCAAAGCTCCCACGAGCAGTACTTC. It encodes CASSVGLQSSHEQYF. Full variable domain (outside the CDR3, taken from reference TRBV9 and TRBJ2-7): DSGVTQTPKHLITATGQRVTLRCSPRSGDLSVYWYQQSLDQGLQFLIQYYNGEERAKGNILERFSAQQFPDLHSELNLSSLELGDSALYFCASSVGLQSSHEQYFGPGTRLTVT.

The CDR3 sequence: CASSNRREGPENEQFF. The CDR3 nucleotides read TGTGCCAGCAGTAATAGGCGGGAGGGCCCGGAGAATGAGCAGTTCTTC. The chain links TRBV28 to TRBJ2-1; 9 bases line up with TRBD2. CDR3 length: 16 amino acids. Germline lookup yields CDR1 MDHEN and CDR2 SYDVKM. With 5 bases clipped from V and 7 bases from J, the junction kept 12 bases outside the gene matches.

The sample holds many counts of this clonotype. The rearrangement uses TRBV19 and TRBJ1-5; D might be TRBD1 (5 bases). The CDR3 runs 14 residues. Germline V gives CDR1 LNHDA, CDR2 SQIVND (reference sequence). Trimming pared 10 bases from V and 8 bases from J, leaving 21 bases between. The CDR3 here is CATRGDLGVEPQHF. CDR3 nucleotides: TGTGCCACTCGGGGCGACTTGGGGGTTGAGCCCCAGCATTTT.

V is TRBV5-1 and J is TRBJ2-4; D possibly corresponds to TRBD2 (5 bases). The CDR3 totals 18 residues. The V end lost 1 base, the J end lost 8 bases, and 25 bases lay between the germline ends. The V gene's germline CDR1 is SGHRS and CDR2 YFSETQ. The CDR3 DNA reads as TGCGCCAGCAGCTTGACAAGAGGGCGGAAATTTCGTATAGACATTCAGTACTTC. Amino acids: CASSLTRGRKFRIDIQYF.

In the case of this clonotype: This could be a read error, since a much larger clone is one nucleotide away. The gene calls are TRBV10-3 and TRBJ2-3; D uncertain. With 6 bases removed from V and 4 bases from J, the gap between germline ends came to 17 bases. CDR1 ENHRY and CDR2 SYGVKD come from the germline V gene. This CDR3 has 15 amino acids. The CDR3 nucleotides are TGTGCCATCAGGGAAGACGGCCGCCCCCCAGATACGCAGTATTTT. Translated: CAIREDGRPPDTQYF.

This clonotype was counted many times. CDR3 sequence reads: CASSPQDRGRETQYF. The CDR3 DNA sequence: TGTGCCAGCAGTCCCCAGGACAGGGGGCGAGAGACCCAGTACTTC. The chain combines TRBV12-3 or TRBV12-4 with TRBJ2-5; 11 nucleotides agree with TRBD1. The CDR3 is 15 amino acids. The V and J ends lost 5 bases and 4 bases, in that order; junction bases with no gene match: 6.

This clonotype appeared many times. J is TRBJ2-1 and V is TRBV28, with D perhaps matching TRBD2 (6 bases). The CDR3 has 14 residues. The germline V and J ends were trimmed by 3 bases and 9 bases, with 15 bases remaining between them. CDR1 and CDR2 from the germline V gene are MDHEN and SYDVKM. The CDR3 spells CASSFRLGQGEQFF. The CDR3 bases are TGTGCCAGCAGTTTCCGACTAGGTCAGGGTGAGCAGTTCTTC.

The chain carries TRBV15 and TRBJ2-7, with 11 nucleotides matching TRBD1. Germline trimming cut 0 bases from V and 4 bases from J; bases unmatched to any gene: 2. This CDR3 contains 15 residues. Germline assignment: CDR1 LNHNV and CDR2 YYDKDF (reference sequence). The CDR3 loop is CATSREGTGGYEQYF. In DNA, the CDR3 is TGTGCCACCAGCAGAGAGGGGACAGGGGGTTACGAGCAGTACTTC.

Ten or more counts support this clonotype. V is TRBV5-1 and J is TRBJ1-2, with D tentatively TRBD1 (6 bases). The CDR3 contains 14 residues. V was clipped by 5 bases and J by 2 bases, with 13 bases between them. Per germline, CDR1 SGHRS and CDR2 YFSETQ. The CDR3 sequence is CASSEDSQNYGYTF. For the CDR3, the DNA is TGCGCCAGCAGTGAGGACAGCCAGAACTATGGCTACACCTTC.

This clonotype came up many times. V gene TRBV25-1 combines with J gene TRBJ2-3; D might be TRBD2 (5 bases). CDR3 length: 13 amino acids. V gave up 4 bases and J gave up 3 bases, with 8 bases separating them. CDR1 and CDR2 from the germline V gene are MGHDK and SYGVNS. The chain's CDR3 is CASSAPGTDTQYF. Here the CDR3 DNA reads TGTGCCAGCAGTGCCCCGGGGACAGATACGCAGTATTTT.

Ten or more counts support this clonotype. J is TRBJ2-7 and V is TRBV20-1, with D maybe TRBD2 (5 bases). V lost 0 bases and J 2 bases, leaving 11 bases between the germline ends. The CDR3 is 14 residues long. Germline values: CDR1 DFQATT, CDR2 SNEGSKA (reference sequence). The DNA of the CDR3 is TGCAGTGCTAGAGATCAAACGGGGACCTACGAGCAGTACTTC. Translated: CSARDQTGTYEQYF.

This clonotype was recorded only once. This sequence joins TRBV12-3 or TRBV12-4 and TRBJ1-1; TRBD1 matches at 8 bases. J lost 4 bases, V lost 4 bases, and 5 bases had no gene match. This CDR3 comprises 14 residues. The CDR3 loop reads CASSYGQGGTEAFF. CDR3 nucleotides: TGTGCCAGCAGTTACGGACAGGGTGGCACTGAAGCTTTCTTT.

To note about this clonotype: A much larger clone is a single base away; this may be a read error. V gene TRBV28 combines with J gene TRBJ2-7; 7 bases match TRBD1. Germline CDR1 MDHEN, CDR2 SYDVKM. With V trimmed by 5 bases and J by 7 bases, 11 bases remained unmatched. This CDR3 contains 14 residues. CDR3 sequence (DNA): TGTGCCAGCAGTATCCCGACAGGGATCAAGGAGCAGTACTTC. Residues: CASSIPTGIKEQYF.

In this sample, this clonotype turned up many times. The V gene is TRBV12-3 or TRBV12-4, the J gene TRBJ2-1; 12 bases agree with TRBD2. V lost 6 bases to trimming and J lost 6 bases; unmatched junction nucleotides: 12. This CDR3 has 17 residues. DNA of the CDR3: TGTGCCAGCAGCAAGACTAGCGGGGGTTTCCTATCCAATGAGCAGTTCTTC. Translated: CASSKTSGGFLSNEQFF.

The genes are TRBV5-1 and TRBJ2-6, with 8 positions matching TRBD1. The germline V gene encodes CDR1 SGHRS and CDR2 YFSETQ. The length of the CDR3 is 16 residues. Unmatched junction bases numbered 7, after V lost 4 bases and J lost 4 bases. CDR3 sequence (DNA): TGCGCCAGCAGCCAGCGGACAGGGTACGGGGCCAACGTCCTGACTTTC. Its translation: CASSQRTGYGANVLTF.

This clonotype showed up many times. The chain recombines TRBV2 with TRBJ2-3; 7 nucleotides align to TRBD2. This CDR3 spans 13 amino acids. V was pared by 7 bases and J by 3 bases, with 4 bases of the junction left unmatched. CDR1 and CDR2 from the germline V gene are SNHLY and FYNNEI. The CDR3: CASTSGTTDTQYF. The CDR3 DNA reads TGTGCCAGCACTAGCGGAACAACAGATACGCAGTATTTT.

The rearrangement links TRBV12-3 or TRBV12-4 to TRBJ2-1; D call uncertain. The CDR3 is 16 amino acids. The ends were cut back, 6 bases at V and 0 bases at J, with 15 bases in the middle. For the CDR3, the DNA is TGTGCCAGCAGCCAGGACGCACCAAGCTCCTACAATGAGCAGTTCTTC. This sequence encodes CASSQDAPSSYNEQFF.